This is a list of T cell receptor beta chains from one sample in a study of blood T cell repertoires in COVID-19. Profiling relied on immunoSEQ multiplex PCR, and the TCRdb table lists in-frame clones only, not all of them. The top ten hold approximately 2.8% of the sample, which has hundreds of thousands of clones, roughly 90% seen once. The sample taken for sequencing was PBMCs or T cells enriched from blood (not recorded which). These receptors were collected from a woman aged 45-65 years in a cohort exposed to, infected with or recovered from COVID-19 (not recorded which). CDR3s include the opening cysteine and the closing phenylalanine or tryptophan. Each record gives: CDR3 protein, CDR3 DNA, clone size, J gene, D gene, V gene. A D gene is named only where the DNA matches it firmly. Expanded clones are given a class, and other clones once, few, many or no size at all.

CDR3aa: CASSIRTGDGYTF
CDR3nt: TGTGCCAGTAGTATACGGACAGGGGATGGCTACACCTTC
abundance: once
j_gene: TRBJ1-2
d_gene: TRBD1
v_gene: TRBV19

CDR3aa: CASSPQTSGGREETQYF
CDR3nt: TGTGCCAGCTCACCCCAAACTAGCGGGGGAAGAGAAGAGACCCAGTACTTC
abundance: -
j_gene: TRBJ2-5
d_gene: TRBD2
v_gene: TRBV18

CDR3aa: CASRGDLYNEQFF
CDR3nt: TGTGCCAGCAGAGGGGACTTGTACAATGAGCAGTTCTTC
abundance: -
j_gene: TRBJ2-1
d_gene: -
v_gene: TRBV6-5

CDR3aa: CASSQDSTTAGTQYF
CDR3nt: TGTGCCAGCAGCCAAGATAGTACTACCGCCGGGACCCAGTACTTC
abundance: -
j_gene: TRBJ2-5
d_gene: -
v_gene: TRBV3-1/TRBV3-2

CDR3aa: CASSLVYGYTF
CDR3nt: TGTGCCAGCAGCTTAGTATATGGCTACACCTTC
abundance: -
j_gene: TRBJ1-2
d_gene: -
v_gene: TRBV7-2

CDR3aa: CAIRDTGTVNGYTF
CDR3nt: TGTGCCATCAGAGACACCGGGACAGTCAACGGCTACACCTTC
abundance: -
j_gene: TRBJ1-2
d_gene: TRBD1
v_gene: TRBV10-3

CDR3aa: CASSFKETTPGYF
CDR3nt: TGTGCCAGCAGTTTTAAAGAGACTACCCCCGGGTACTTC
abundance: -
j_gene: TRBJ2-4
d_gene: -
v_gene: TRBV12-3/TRBV12-4

CDR3aa: CATSDPAVGARGYTF
CDR3nt: TGTGCCACCAGTGATCCCGCCGTTGGGGCCCGAGGCTACACCTTC
abundance: -
j_gene: TRBJ1-2
d_gene: -
v_gene: TRBV24-1

CDR3aa: CASDRNTEAFF
CDR3nt: TGTGCCAGCGACAGGAACACTGAAGCTTTCTTT
abundance: -
j_gene: TRBJ1-1
d_gene: -
v_gene: TRBV28

CDR3aa: CASSIEVSAGGAQHF
CDR3nt: TGTGCCAGTAGTATAGAGGTCTCGGCAGGAGGGGCCCAGCATTTT
abundance: -
j_gene: TRBJ1-5
d_gene: -
v_gene: TRBV19

CDR3aa: CASIRGYTEAFF
CDR3nt: TGTGCCAGCATTAGGGGTTACACTGAAGCTTTCTTT
abundance: -
j_gene: TRBJ1-1
d_gene: -
v_gene: TRBV2

CDR3aa: CASSLPGVNTEAFF
CDR3nt: TGTGCCAGCAGCCTCCCAGGGGTGAACACTGAAGCTTTCTTT
abundance: -
j_gene: TRBJ1-1
d_gene: -
v_gene: TRBV7-3

CDR3aa: CASRLRGMDEQFF
CDR3nt: TGTGCAAGTCGCTTAAGGGGTATGGATGAGCAGTTCTTC
abundance: -
j_gene: TRBJ2-1
d_gene: -
v_gene: TRBV12-2

CDR3aa: CASSPGQAFYGYTF
CDR3nt: TGTGCCAGCAGTCCGGGACAGGCGTTCTATGGCTACACCTTC
abundance: few
j_gene: TRBJ1-2
d_gene: TRBD1
v_gene: TRBV25-1

CDR3aa: CASTSLSGDGKNIQYF
CDR3nt: TGTGCCAGCACAAGTTTGTCAGGGGATGGCAAAAACATTCAGTACTTC
abundance: -
j_gene: TRBJ2-4
d_gene: -
v_gene: TRBV2

CDR3aa: CASSWNGLSDGELFF
CDR3nt: TGCGCCAGCAGCTGGAATGGACTGAGCGACGGGGAGCTGTTTTTT
abundance: few
j_gene: TRBJ2-2
d_gene: -
v_gene: TRBV5-1

CDR3aa: CASSPGQGGIAEAFF
CDR3nt: TGTGCCAGCTCACCGGGACAGGGAGGGATTGCTGAAGCTTTCTTT
abundance: -
j_gene: TRBJ1-1
d_gene: TRBD1
v_gene: TRBV18

CDR3aa: CASSPRAPYGYTF
CDR3nt: TGTGCCAGCAGCCCGAGGGCCCCGTATGGCTACACCTTC
abundance: -
j_gene: TRBJ1-2
d_gene: -
v_gene: TRBV28

CDR3aa: CASSLMGRGGSQPQHF
CDR3nt: TGTGCCAGCAGCTTAATGGGGCGTGGAGGGAGTCAGCCCCAGCATTTT
abundance: -
j_gene: TRBJ1-5
d_gene: -
v_gene: TRBV7-8

CDR3aa: CASSIAGDRVSPLHF
CDR3nt: TGTGCCAGTAGTATAGCTGGGGACAGGGTTTCACCCCTCCACTTT
abundance: -
j_gene: TRBJ1-6
d_gene: TRBD1
v_gene: TRBV19

CDR3aa: CASSSGTGTIGKPQHF
CDR3nt: TGTGCCAGCAGCTCCGGGACAGGGACTATCGGGAAGCCCCAGCATTTT
abundance: -
j_gene: TRBJ1-5
d_gene: TRBD1
v_gene: TRBV3-1/TRBV3-2

CDR3aa: CASSFVGGQGHGYTF
CDR3nt: TGTGCCAGCAGTTTTGTTGGGGGACAGGGCCATGGCTACACCTTC
abundance: -
j_gene: TRBJ1-2
d_gene: TRBD1
v_gene: TRBV27

CDR3aa: CAISESAGSGYTF
CDR3nt: TGTGCCATCAGTGAGTCGGCAGGGTCGGGCTACACCTTC
abundance: -
j_gene: TRBJ1-2
d_gene: -
v_gene: TRBV10-3

CDR3aa: CASSYSLNEKLFF
CDR3nt: TGTGCCAGCAGTTACAGCTTAAATGAAAAACTGTTTTTT
abundance: -
j_gene: TRBJ1-4
d_gene: -
v_gene: TRBV6-5

CDR3aa: CASAKRKAAANVLTF
CDR3nt: TGTGCCAGCGCGAAGCGAAAGGCGGCCGCCAACGTCCTGACTTTC
abundance: once
j_gene: TRBJ2-6
d_gene: -
v_gene: TRBV7-2

CDR3aa: CASSLLDITDSGNTIYF
CDR3nt: TGTGCCAGCAGCTTATTGGACATTACCGACTCTGGAAACACCATATATTTT
abundance: once
j_gene: TRBJ1-3
d_gene: -
v_gene: TRBV7-6

CDR3aa: CASSWRGQTEAFF
CDR3nt: TGCGCCAGCAGTTGGAGGGGGCAGACTGAAGCTTTCTTT
abundance: -
j_gene: TRBJ1-1
d_gene: TRBD1
v_gene: TRBV5-1

CDR3aa: CASSQDRPTGGAFSVSQPQHF
CDR3nt: TGCGCCAGCAGCCAAGACCGACCAACAGGGGGCGCTTTTTCGGTCAGTCAGCCCCAGCATTTT
abundance: few
j_gene: TRBJ1-5
d_gene: TRBD1
v_gene: TRBV4-3

CDR3aa: CASSRTITGNYGYTF
CDR3nt: TGCGCCAGCAGCAGAACTATCACAGGAAACTATGGCTACACCTTC
abundance: -
j_gene: TRBJ1-2
d_gene: -
v_gene: TRBV5-1

CDR3aa: CASSLTGTSGETQYF
CDR3nt: TGTGCCAGCAGCTTAACGGGGACTAGCGGGGAGACCCAGTACTTC
abundance: -
j_gene: TRBJ2-5
d_gene: TRBD2
v_gene: TRBV7-3

CDR3aa: CASSFSGGTEAFF
CDR3nt: TGTGCCAGCAGTTTTTCGGGAGGTACTGAAGCTTTCTTT
abundance: -
j_gene: TRBJ1-1
d_gene: -
v_gene: TRBV12-3/TRBV12-4

CDR3aa: CAWSYRTSGEVSAKNIQYF
CDR3nt: TGTGCCTGGAGCTATAGGACTAGCGGGGAAGTTTCGGCCAAAAACATTCAGTACTTC
abundance: few
j_gene: TRBJ2-4
d_gene: TRBD2
v_gene: TRBV30

CDR3aa: CASSLGGPGGDTF
CDR3nt: TGTGCCAGCAGCTTAGGTGGTCCCGGGGGAGACACCTTC
abundance: few
j_gene: TRBJ1-2
d_gene: -
v_gene: TRBV11-2

CDR3aa: CSVEDRESSYEQYF
CDR3nt: TGCAGCGTTGAAGACCGAGAAAGCTCCTACGAGCAGTACTTC
abundance: -
j_gene: TRBJ2-7
d_gene: -
v_gene: TRBV29-1

CDR3aa: CAIKNRENTEAFF
CDR3nt: TGTGCCATCAAGAACAGGGAGAACACTGAAGCTTTCTTT
abundance: -
j_gene: TRBJ1-1
d_gene: -
v_gene: TRBV10-3

CDR3aa: CATSVSYYSYGYTF
CDR3nt: TGTGCCACCAGCGTCTCGTACTATTCCTATGGCTACACCTTC
abundance: -
j_gene: TRBJ1-2
d_gene: -
v_gene: TRBV24-1

CDR3aa: CASSLLWASGGYEQYF
CDR3nt: TGTGCCAGCAGCCTGTTGTGGGCCAGCGGGGGGTACGAGCAGTACTTC
abundance: -
j_gene: TRBJ2-7
d_gene: TRBD2
v_gene: TRBV5-6